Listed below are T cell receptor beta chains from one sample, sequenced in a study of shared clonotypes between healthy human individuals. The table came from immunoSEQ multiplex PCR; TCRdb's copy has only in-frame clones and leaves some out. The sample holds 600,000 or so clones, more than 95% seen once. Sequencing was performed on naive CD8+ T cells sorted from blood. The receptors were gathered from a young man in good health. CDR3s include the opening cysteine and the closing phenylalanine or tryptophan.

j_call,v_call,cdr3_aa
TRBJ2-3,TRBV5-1,CASSRPSEGTQYF
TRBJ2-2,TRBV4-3,CASSQDRTSGRIGSGELFF
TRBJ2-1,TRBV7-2,CASSSVGNEQFF
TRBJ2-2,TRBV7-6,CASSLRGQGLAGAGELFF
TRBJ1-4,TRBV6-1,CASSAPRDRRNEKLFF
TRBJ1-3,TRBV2,CASKREGASGNTIYF
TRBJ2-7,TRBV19,CASSGDFSYEQYF
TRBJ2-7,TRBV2,CASTGAYEQYF
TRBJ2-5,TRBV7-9,CASSLSETPQETQYF
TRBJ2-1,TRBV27,CASTQTGGGNEQFF
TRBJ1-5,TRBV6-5,CASSLGLADQPQHF
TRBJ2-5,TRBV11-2,CASSFGRKGLGGETQYF
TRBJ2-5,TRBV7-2,CASGAGPETQYF
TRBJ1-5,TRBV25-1,CASSERDRGKFQPQHF
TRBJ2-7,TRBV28,CASNKWGGEQYF
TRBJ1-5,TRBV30,CAWSDSSGQQSPQHF
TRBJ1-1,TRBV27,CASSLYRTANTEAFF
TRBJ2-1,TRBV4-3,CASSQAGTGGYNEQFF
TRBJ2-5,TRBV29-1,CSVVLAGTSQETQYF
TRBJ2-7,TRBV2,CASTPGGTHQYEQYF
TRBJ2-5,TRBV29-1,CSVDRDSQETQYF
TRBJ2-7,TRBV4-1,CASSQAEAAGGEYEQYF
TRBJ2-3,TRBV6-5,CASSSLAGVGDTQYF
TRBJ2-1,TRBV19,CASSLDSSSYNEQFF
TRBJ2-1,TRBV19,CASSQGVYEQFF
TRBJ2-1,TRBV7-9,CASSITGTGVNEQFF